This T cell receptor (beta chain) is drawn from a study of T cell responses to AZD1222 COVID-19 vaccine. The repertoire was sequenced with immunoSEQ multiplex PCR; TCRdb's copy has only in-frame clones and lacks some. The sample consists of about 110,000 clones, about 85% of them appearing once. Study-wide findings and caveats: The breadth and depth of Spike-specific TCRs increased once two AZD1222 doses had been given. Females outnumbered males among donors, who were mostly white British; clonal diversity was possibly underestimated. There were vaccine-associated CD4 TCRs across spike, dominant at 160-218 and 743-854.

On this clone itself: The target antigen is unknown.

This material consisted of peripheral blood, taken 28 days after the second AZD1222 dose. The sequence derives from an adult who received the AZD1222 COVID-19 vaccine.

CDR3 in DNA: TGTGCCAGCAGCCCCCACCGAGGTCAGACAGGGTGGAATGAGCAGTTCTTC. As protein: CASSPHRGQTGWNEQFF. The chain has TRBV9 and TRBJ2-1; 7 nucleotides agree with TRBD1. The germline CDR1 and CDR2 sequences are SGDLS and YYNGEE. This CDR3 spans 17 amino acids. J was trimmed by 7 bases and V by 4 bases; bases with no gene match: 17.